The present entry profiles one T cell receptor (beta chain) with its context. Its antigen target is currently unknown. No much larger clone is present one base from it, and per-base qualities are unavailable. The donors were included in the validation cohort of roughly 120 subjects, a group kept apart from the roughly 690-subject first cohort. CDR1 and CDR2, per the germline V gene, are SGHRS and YFSETQ. The CDR3, from cysteine to phenylalanine, totals 14 residues. The sequence is cut down to CDR3 DNA, 42 bases in frame from base 1. Trimming removed 1 base from V and 5 bases from J; the gene matches leave 2 bases unexplained. This specimen belongs to a study of cytomegalovirus exposure and HLA in healthy donors (dated by TCRdb to 2016 to 2017). The study in broad terms: A later analysis indicated that the roughly 130 validation repertoires were generated on the platform also employed for the 670 or so repertoires of the first cohort. The aim of the study was to test whether cataloging public T cell receptors could identify signatures of past pathogen exposure. To predict cytomegalovirus infection status, the study brought together high-throughput TCR immunosequencing, statistical association of individual TCRs with disease status, and machine learning. A separate validation cohort of roughly 120 different subjects was used in addition to the roughly 700-subject first cohort.

The protocol used for the library was the immunoSEQ multiplex PCR assay. In the source study's methods: A statistical classification framework was built to diagnose cytomegalovirus status from the catalog of TCR beta chain sequences. What TCRdb holds here is the immuneACCESS table cut down to in-frame rearrangements. Part of the clones is not present; checked against another copy, under half of the missing clones reflect an unresolved V gene, and the others are unexplained. D and trimming come from the DNA, and the V and J calls and clone size come from that table. The sample has under 150,000 clones on record, 88% of them singletons. Over 6.5% of the sample goes to the ten largest clones. The research as a whole found: All 110 or so repertoires were used to score co-occurrence in the validation cohort in a later analysis, because that analysis had no HLA typing for the cohort. The classifier was reported to diagnose cytomegalovirus status with high specificity and sensitivity in both the original and validation cohorts. In vitro tests confirmed that a few of the cytomegalovirus-associated TCR beta chains recognize cytomegalovirus antigens. In the study, some 160 TCR beta chains were listed as associated with cytomegalovirus. A later analysis found that TCRs clustered in the first cohort also tended to co-occur in the roughly 120 validation repertoires, with approximately 94% of cluster scores above 0. Most TCR sequences were seen in very few donors, while some public TCRs were found in many individuals. According to the authors, the approach could potentially be generalized to other disease states and immunological phenotypes.

Sequencing was done on a sample of PBMCs. This clonotype was sampled from a woman under 30 in good health and CMV-seropositive. The chain links TRBV5-1 with TRBJ2-7; the central 11 bases match TRBD2. This receptor carries the CDR3 CASSLTSGSNEQYF. The base sequence is TGCGCCAGCAGCTTGACTAGCGGGAGTAACGAGCAGTACTTC.